The TCR beta chain described here comes from a study of technical replicates of blood from a handful of donors. The assay was immunoSEQ multiplex PCR, and TCRdb's table has in-frame clones only and misses some. Of under 100,000 clones listed, around 94% are singletons. The sequencing sample was made of T cells isolated from PBMCs. This receptor was obtained from a human donor in good health.

CDR3 coding DNA: TGCGCCAGCAGCCGAGACGCGCAACTAGCGGGAGGGATTACCTACGAGCAGTACTTC. This codes for CASSRDAQLAGGITYEQYF. The J gene is TRBJ2-7, the V gene TRBV4-1, with 13 positions matching TRBD2. The CDR3 covers 19 residues. V shed 4 bases and J 2 bases; nucleotides not matched to a gene: 14. The germline V gene encodes CDR1 MGHRA and CDR2 YSYEKL.